The entry below gives a single T cell receptor (beta chain) sequence along with its context. Other DNA sequences in this sample translate to the same CDR3. The germline gives CDR1 SEHNR, CDR2 FQNEAQ (reference sequence). Trimming took off 1 base at V and 5 bases at J, with 6 bases between the two ends. The CDR3 has 13 residues. Profiling relied on immunoSEQ multiplex PCR, and the TCRdb table lists in-frame clones only, not all of them. Here the sample spans about 480,000 clones, roughly nine tenths being singletons. This sample was included in a study of blood T cell repertoires in COVID-19. Whole-study context: T cells, B-cell-depleted T cells, or PBMCs provided the cDNA or gDNA that served as material.

Recruits, aged roughly 18 to 90 years, lived in 24 US areas. Categorization into cohorts depended on clinical history that participants reported. Specimen: PBMCs or T cells enriched from blood (not recorded which). The TCR comes from a young woman with acute COVID-19. This chain connects TRBV7-9 to TRBJ1-5; D remains ambiguous. The CDR3 here is CASSLGGDQPQHF. The CDR3 DNA reads as TGTGCCAGCAGCTTAGGAGGAGATCAGCCCCAGCATTTT.